Listed here are 23 T cell receptor beta chains from one sample, sequenced in a study of blood T cell repertoires in COVID-19. Clones were sequenced by immunoSEQ multiplex PCR, and TCRdb holds only the in-frame ones, with some missing. The data contain tens of thousands of clones, roughly 86% of them seen just once; the ten biggest clones take up about 5%. The sequenced sample consisted of peripheral blood. The receptors shown here come from a man aged 50 to 59 with active or convalescent COVID-19.

This rearrangement joins TRBV6-5 to TRBJ2-3; D may be TRBD2 (6 bases). Germline V CDR1 and CDR2: MNHEY, SVGAGI. Trimming shortened V by 4 bases and J by 3 bases, and 11 bases separated the two germline ends. The CDR3 loop spans 14 amino acids. DNA of the CDR3: TGTGCCAGCAGTTTCCCGGGGGAGACAGATACGCAGTATTTT. The encoded protein is CASSFPGETDTQYF.

On this clone itself: Relative to the germline gene, one junction end is altered; a read error may explain this. Within the sample, other DNA sequences also encode this same CDR3. This chain joins TRBV13 and TRBJ1-4; D remains ambiguous. This CDR3 region has 14 residues. Per the germline V gene, CDR1 is PRHDT and CDR2 is FYEKMQ (reference sequence). CDR3 region: CASSFGQVNEKLFF. CDR3 coding DNA: TGTGCCAGCAGCTTCGGTCAGGTGAATGAAAAATTGTTTTTT.

This chain connects TRBV28 to TRBJ1-5, with a tentative D call TRBD1 (5 bases). V lost 9 bases and J lost 0, with 27 bases in between. CDR1 MDHEN and CDR2 SYDVKM come from the germline V gene. This CDR3 contains 19 residues. CDR3 sequence (DNA): TGTGCCAGTCAGCGGGGTTACGGCAGGGCAGGTTATAGCAATCAGCCCCAGCATTTT. It yields the protein CASQRGYGRAGYSNQPQHF.

J is TRBJ2-2 and V is TRBV24-1, with D unresolved. Per germline, CDR1 KGHDR and CDR2 SFDVKD. The CDR3 contains 14 residues. Trimming shortened V by 3 bases and J by 6 bases, and 10 bases separated the two germline ends. CDR3 in amino acids: CATSDTPTSGELFF. The CDR3, as DNA: TGTGCCACCAGTGATACACCCACGTCCGGGGAGCTGTTTTTT.

V gene TRBV7-6 combines with J gene TRBJ2-5; D possibly corresponds to TRBD1 (6 bases). The CDR3 extends over 15 amino acids. Germline CDR1 and CDR2: SGHVS and FNYEAQ. Deletions cut 0 bases from V and 4 bases from J, with 12 bases between. The CDR3 is CASSLALLRGETQYF. The CDR3 region has the DNA TGTGCCAGCAGCTTAGCGCTTCTCAGGGGAGAGACCCAGTACTTC.

The DNA of the CDR3 is TGCAGCGTCGCAAGACAGGAGCTCTACAATGAGCAGTTCTTC. Protein: CSVARQELYNEQFF. The chain employs TRBV29-1 and TRBJ2-1, with TRBD1 as a possible D gene (6 bases). From germline, CDR1 is SQVTM and CDR2 ANQGSEA. V was shortened by 6 bases and J by 3 bases, with 15 bases between the two germline ends. This CDR3 is 14 amino acids long.

The genes are TRBV14 and TRBJ1-5, with TRBD1 matching over 7 bases. The CDR3 runs to 13 residues. V was pared by 6 bases and J by 5 bases, with 4 bases of the junction left unmatched. Germline V lookup: CDR1 SGHDN, CDR2 FVKESK. The CDR3 sequence is CASSRDSDQPQHF. The CDR3 region has the DNA TGTGCCAGCAGTCGGGACAGCGATCAGCCCCAGCATTTT.

This sequence joins TRBV6-5 and TRBJ2-7, with 8 bases matching TRBD1. Losses at the gene ends were 6 bases for V and 0 bases for J; bases not matched to a gene: 7. Germline loops: CDR1 MNHEY, CDR2 SVGAGI. The CDR3 spans 15 residues. The CDR3 protein is CASSPGTGPSYEQYV. The CDR3 DNA reads as TGTGCCAGCAGCCCCGGGACAGGTCCCTCCTACGAGCAGTACGTC.

The gene calls are TRBV10-3 and TRBJ1-5; 7 bases are shared with TRBD1. Germline CDR1 is ENHRY and CDR2 is SYGVKD. The ends lost 2 bases at V and 7 bases at J; junction bases unmatched: 2. The CDR3 length is 13 residues. CDR3 DNA sequence: TGTGCCATCAGTGAGGGGACAGCCCAGCCCCAGCATTTT. Amino acids: CAISEGTAQPQHF.

The chain joins TRBV6-1 to TRBJ2-1, with TRBD1 matching over 7 bases. V trimming: 2 bases; J trimming: 1 base; junction bases outside the gene matches: 2. There are 15 residues in the CDR3. Germline CDR1 is MNHNS and CDR2 is SASEGT. CDR3 bases: TGTGCCAGCAGTGAATGGGACAGTTCCTACAATGAGCAGTTCTTC. This sequence encodes CASSEWDSSYNEQFF.

The chain uses TRBV27 and TRBJ1-5; no clear D. Trimming left V 4 bases short and J 0 bases short, with 7 bases between. The CDR3 extends over 14 amino acids. Germline values: CDR1 MNHEY, CDR2 SMNVEV (reference sequence). CDR3 protein: CASSSQYSNQPQHF. CDR3 sequence (DNA): TGTGCCAGCAGTTCCCAGTATAGCAATCAGCCCCAGCATTTT.

This clone was observed a few times. The CDR3 loop is CASRKGQKNTGELFF. The CDR3 DNA reads as TGTGCCAGCAGGAAGGGACAGAAGAACACCGGGGAGCTGTTTTTT. The chain has TRBV6-5 and TRBJ2-2; 7 nucleotides agree with TRBD1. V shed 6 bases and J 1 base; nucleotides not matched to a gene: 5. CDR3 size: 15 residues. Germline assignment: CDR1 MNHEY and CDR2 SVGAGI.

CDR3 protein: CASSPPGQGVTDTQYF. The CDR3 DNA sequence: TGTGCCAGCTCACCACCGGGACAGGGGGTCACAGATACGCAGTATTTT. The chain combines TRBV18 with TRBJ2-3, with 11 bases identical to TRBD1. Germline V gene sequence: CDR1 KGHSH, CDR2 LQKENI. The CDR3 contains 16 residues. With V trimmed by 0 bases and J by 2 bases, 1 base remained unmatched.

The chain couples TRBV5-1 to TRBJ2-7, with D tentatively TRBD1 (6 bases). V gave up 3 bases and J gave up 4 bases, with 11 bases separating them. CDR3 length: 13 residues. Germline V gene lookup returns CDR1 SGHRS and CDR2 YFSETQ. The DNA of the CDR3 is TGCGCCAGCAGCTCAGGGGTTAGGTACGAGCAGTACTTC. This codes for CASSSGVRYEQYF.

In its sample, this clone was seen a few times. This chain joins TRBV4-1 and TRBJ2-3; 9 nucleotides agree with TRBD1. V was pared by 4 bases and J by 4 bases, with 12 bases of the junction left unmatched. The germline gives CDR1 MGHRA, CDR2 YSYEKL. This CDR3 is 17 amino acids long. The CDR3 is CASSRGYSRDRADTQYF. In DNA, the CDR3 is TGCGCCAGCAGCCGCGGATACTCCCGGGACAGGGCAGATACGCAGTATTTT.

This clone was counted once. V and J are TRBV7-2 and TRBJ1-4; weak D call: TRBD1 (5 bases). The CDR3 is 14 residues long. CDR1 is SGHTA and CDR2 is FQGNSA in the germline V gene. Trimming left V 2 bases short and J 3 bases short, with 7 bases between. This CDR3 reads CASSLRGANEKLFF. The CDR3 DNA is TGTGCCAGCAGCTTACGGGGGGCTAATGAAAAACTGTTTTTT.

The CDR3 here is CASSPRDRGRVETQYF. The CDR3 nucleotides read TGTGCCAGCAGCCCCAGGGACAGGGGGAGAGTGGAGACCCAGTACTTC. The chain is built from TRBV7-8 and TRBJ2-5, with 11 bases identical to TRBD1. Trimming took 5 bases from V and 5 from J; bases not matched to a gene: 10. Germline CDR1 and CDR2: SGHVS and FQNEAQ. The CDR3 totals 16 residues.

This chain uses TRBV5-1 with TRBJ2-7; 8 nucleotides agree with TRBD2. CDR1 SGHRS and CDR2 YFSETQ come from the germline V gene. V was clipped by 5 bases and J by 0 bases; unmatched bases: 7. The CDR3 has 15 amino acids. CDR3 sequence reads: CASSSSGSSSYEQYF. CDR3 nucleotide sequence: TGCGCCAGCAGTTCTAGCGGGTCGAGCTCCTACGAGCAGTACTTC.

V usage is TRBV4-1 and J usage is TRBJ2-1; the match to TRBD2 covers 10 bases. This CDR3 spans 17 amino acids. V dropped 1 base and J dropped 0; count of bases not matched to a gene: 3. Per the germline V gene, CDR1 is MGHRA and CDR2 is YSYEKL. The CDR3 bases are TGCGCCAGCAGCCAAGGGCCTAGCGGGAGCTCCTACAATGAGCAGTTCTTC. It encodes CASSQGPSGSSYNEQFF.

V is TRBV29-1 and J is TRBJ2-3, with TRBD1 identical over 12 bases. Germline lookup yields CDR1 SQVTM and CDR2 ANQGSEA. CDR3 size: 15 residues. V was clipped by 4 bases and J by 11 bases; unmatched bases: 13. The CDR3 is CSVGVGQGASEGQYF. CDR3 coding DNA: TGCAGCGTTGGTGTGGGACAGGGGGCCTCGGAGGGGCAGTATTTT.

The rearrangement links TRBV13 to TRBJ2-3, with a tentative D call TRBD2 (6 bases). The CDR3 runs 16 residues. Deletions cut 10 bases from V and 4 bases from J, with 24 bases between. In germline, CDR1 is PRHDT, CDR2 FYEKMQ (reference sequence). DNA for the CDR3: TGTGCCACCAAACTCAGGCGGGACGGCGTCGCAGATACGCAGTATTTT. This translates into CATKLRRDGVADTQYF. The whole variable domain, filled in from reference TRBV13 and TRBJ2-3, reads AAGVIQSPRHLIKEKRETATLKCYPIPRHDTVYWYQQGPGQDPQFLISFYEKMQSDKGSIPDRFSAQQFSDYHSELNMSSLELGDSALYFCATKLRRDGVADTQYFGPGTRLTVL.

The chain has TRBV28 and TRBJ2-2; no clear D gene. V lost 2 bases to trimming and J lost 4 bases, with 8 bases between them. Germline-derived CDR1 and CDR2 are MDHEN and SYDVKM. The CDR3 is 14 residues long. CDR3 DNA: TGTGCCAGCAGTTTAGTCACCAGCACCGGGGAGCTGTTTTTT. This translates into CASSLVTSTGELFF.

The V call is TRBV11-2, the J call TRBJ2-5; TRBD2 matches at 8 bases. The CDR3 has 15 residues. Trimming at V came to 7 bases and at J to 4 bases, leaving 11 bases not matched to a gene. Germline assignment: CDR1 SGHAT and CDR2 FQNNGV. CDR3 DNA sequence: TGTGCCAGCACCACTTTCGGGGGGGCTAGAGAGACCCAGTACTTC. Translated: CASTTFGGARETQYF.